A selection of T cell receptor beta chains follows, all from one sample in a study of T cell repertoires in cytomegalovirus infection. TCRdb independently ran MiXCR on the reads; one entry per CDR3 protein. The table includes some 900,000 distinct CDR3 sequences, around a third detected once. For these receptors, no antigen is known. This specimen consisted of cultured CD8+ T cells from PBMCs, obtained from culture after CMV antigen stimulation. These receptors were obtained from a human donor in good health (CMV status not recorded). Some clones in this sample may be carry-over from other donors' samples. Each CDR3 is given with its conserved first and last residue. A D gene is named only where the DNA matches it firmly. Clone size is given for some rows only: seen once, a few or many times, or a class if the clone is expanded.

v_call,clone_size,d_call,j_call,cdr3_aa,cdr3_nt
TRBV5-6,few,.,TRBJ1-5,CASSLAGRGRQPQHF,TGTGCCAGCAGCTTGGCGGGCAGGGGTCGCCAGCCCCAGCATTTT
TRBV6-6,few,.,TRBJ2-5,CASSYSTQTQYF,TGTGCCAGCAGTTACTCGACCCAGACCCAGTACTTC
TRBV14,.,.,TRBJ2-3,CASSQVVQLGVRTDTQYF,TGTGCCAGCAGCCAAGTGGTTCAACTGGGCGTGAGGACAGATACGCAGTATTTT
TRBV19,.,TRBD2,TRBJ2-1,CVSSIVGGGSYNEQFF,TGTGTCAGTAGTATAGTCGGCGGGGGCTCCTACAATGAGCAGTTCTTC
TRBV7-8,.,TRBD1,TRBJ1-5,CASSLADRWSNQPQHF,TGTGCCAGCAGCTTAGCGGACAGGTGGAGCAATCAGCCCCAGCATTTT
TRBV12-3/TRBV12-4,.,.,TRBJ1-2,CASSQHLQGENGYTF,TGTGCCAGCAGCCAACACCTTCAGGGTGAAAATGGCTACACCTTC
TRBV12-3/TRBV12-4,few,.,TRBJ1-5,CASSLTPAGGQPQHF,TGTGCCAGCAGTTTAACCCCCGCGGGTGGTCAGCCCCAGCATTTT
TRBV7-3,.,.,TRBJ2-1,CASSLSGGAGYNEQFF,TGTGCCAGCAGCCTAAGTGGGGGCGCGGGCTACAATGAGCAGTTCTTC
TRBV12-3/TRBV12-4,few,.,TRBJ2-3,CASSFLLLASRLPSTDTQYF,TGTGCCAGCAGTTTTCTTCTCTTGGCTAGCAGGTTACCCAGCACAGATACGCAGTATTTT
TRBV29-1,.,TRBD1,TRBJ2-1,CSVEDQGDEQFF,TGCAGCGTTGAAGATCAGGGGGATGAGCAGTTCTTC
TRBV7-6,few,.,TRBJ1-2,CASSGDKDGYTF,TGTGCCAGCAGCGGGGACAAGGATGGCTACACCTTC
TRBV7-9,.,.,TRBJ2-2,CASSFEATGELFF,TGTGCCAGCAGCTTTGAAGCCACCGGGGAGCTGTTTTTT
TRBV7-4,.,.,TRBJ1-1,CASSWNRVGNTEAFF,TGTGCCAGCAGCTGGAACAGGGTCGGGAACACTGAAGCTTTCTTT
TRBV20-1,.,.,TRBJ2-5,CSARGGGHVLPKETQYF,TGCAGTGCTAGAGGAGGGGGGCATGTTTTACCAAAAGAGACCCAGTACTTC
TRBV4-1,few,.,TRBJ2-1,CASSQDLTAQEQFF,TGCGCCAGCAGCCAAGATCTCACAGCCCAGGAGCAGTTCTTC
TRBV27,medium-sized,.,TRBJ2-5,CASSLSHPKETQYF,TGTGCCAGCAGTTTATCGCATCCTAAAGAGACCCAGTACTTC
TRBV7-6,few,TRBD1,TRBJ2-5,CASSFGTGFETQYF,TGTGCCAGCAGCTTCGGGACAGGGTTTGAGACCCAGTACTTC
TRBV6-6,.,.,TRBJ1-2,CASITGAGYTF,TGTGCCAGCATCACGGGGGCTGGCTACACCTTC
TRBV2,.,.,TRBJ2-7,CASSDPLSYEQYF,TGTGCCAGCAGTGACCCCCTCTCCTACGAGCAGTACTTC
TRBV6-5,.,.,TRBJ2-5,CASSYEGVGETQYF,TGTGCCAGCAGTTACGAAGGGGTTGGGGAGACCCAGTACTTC
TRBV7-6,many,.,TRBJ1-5,CASSLASGWSNQPQHF,TGTGCCAGCAGCTTAGCGTCCGGGTGGAGCAATCAGCCCCAGCATTTT
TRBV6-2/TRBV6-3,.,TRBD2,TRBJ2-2,CASSYSAGGHGGELFF,TGTGCCAGCAGTTACTCGGCGGGGGGGCATGGCGGGGAGCTGTTTTTT
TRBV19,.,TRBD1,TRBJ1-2,CASYSGQRNYGYTF,TGTGCCAGTTACTCGGGACAGAGAAACTATGGCTACACCTTC
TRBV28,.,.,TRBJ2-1,CASSLLGSYYNEQFF,TGTGCCAGCAGTTTATTAGGTAGTTACTACAATGAGCAGTTCTTC
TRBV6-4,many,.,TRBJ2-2,CASSDRDTGELFF,TGTGCCAGCAGTGACAGGGACACCGGGGAGCTGTTTTTT
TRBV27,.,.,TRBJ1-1,CASINNLGKHTEAFF,TGTGCCAGCATCAACAACTTAGGCAAGCACACTGAAGCTTTCTTT
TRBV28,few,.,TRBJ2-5,CASSLRSPIQETQYF,TGTGCCAGCAGTTTACGTAGCCCTATACAAGAGACCCAGTACTTC
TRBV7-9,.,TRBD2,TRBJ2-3,CASSPKERGGDTQYF,TGTGCCAGCAGCCCGAAGGAGCGGGGAGGAGATACGCAGTATTTT
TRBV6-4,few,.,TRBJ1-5,CASSDSTQPQHF,TGTGCCAGCAGTGACTCCACTCAGCCCCAGCATTTT
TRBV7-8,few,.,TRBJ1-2,CASSVSYSGYGYTF,TGTGCCAGCAGCGTGAGCTACAGCGGCTATGGCTACACCTTC
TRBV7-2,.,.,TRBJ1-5,CASSYRGSGSNQPQHF,TGTGCCAGCAGTTATAGGGGGTCTGGTAGCAATCAGCCCCAGCATTTT